Listed below are T cell receptor beta chains from one sample, sequenced in a study of T-cell reconstitution after alpha-beta-depleted transplantation in children. In TCRdb, the PCR reads were re-called with MiXCR into one record per CDR3 protein. The table shows roughly 350,000 distinct CDR3 sequences, with about 9.4% occurring only once. This material consisted of PBMCs from the stem cell graft donor, taken from the stem cell graft. These receptors were collected from a human donor who donated a stem cell graft to a child with acute lymphoblastic leukemia. CDR3s leave out the opening cysteine and the closing phenylalanine or tryptophan.

J | V | CDR3
TRBJ2-2 | TRBV7-2 | ASSQVGGTGELF
TRBJ2-1 | TRBV7-2 | ASSLEGTSGMGEQF
TRBJ2-5 | TRBV5-6 | ASSPGLSLETQY
TRBJ2-1 | TRBV29-1 | SGGQVYNEQF
TRBJ1-2 | TRBV28 | ASSSPRGGKVYGYT
TRBJ2-7 | TRBV5-1 | ASSLVSSGVYEQY
TRBJ2-7 | TRBV5-1 | ASSPPASGRLEQY
TRBJ2-3 | TRBV12-5 | ASGFFPSSTDTQY
TRBJ1-6 | TRBV4-1 | ASSQGAALSLH
TRBJ1-5 | TRBV6-5 | ASSSQGYTQPQH
TRBJ2-4 | TRBV5-1 | ASSWWGEWIQY
TRBJ1-2 | TRBV4-1 | ASSQALDIMPTNYGYT
TRBJ1-1 | TRBV7-9 | ASSRTSSGNTEAF
TRBJ1-2 | TRBV27 | ASSSLGQAPYGYN
TRBJ2-3 | TRBV20-1 | SARDWASGRTDTQY
TRBJ1-2 | TRBV6-2/TRBV6-3 | ASSYLGGGYGYT
TRBJ1-3 | TRBV7-9 | ASNIAGSGNTIY
TRBJ2-7 | TRBV5-1 | ASSSHSVAYEQY
TRBJ2-3 | TRBV20-1 | SARDKNGLDTQY
TRBJ2-7 | TRBV7-9 | VIGASYEQY
TRBJ2-2 | TRBV6-2/TRBV6-3 | ASSYYGNSNTGELF
TRBJ2-5 | TRBV12-3/TRBV12-4 | ASSLEGDRKETQY
TRBJ2-2 | TRBV9 | ASSVVVRDADGELF
TRBJ1-5 | TRBV23-1 | ASSPPGQGGQPQH
TRBJ2-7 | TRBV3-1 | ASSRSGLAYEQY
TRBJ2-3 | TRBV11-1 | ASSLRRREGRFTDTQY
TRBJ2-3 | TRBV6-2/TRBV6-3 | ASSRRLAGEDRTDTQY
TRBJ2-3 | TRBV12-3/TRBV12-4 | ASSDSAGGDTQY
TRBJ2-7 | TRBV24-1 | ATSDGGLAGAYEQY
TRBJ2-7 | TRBV5-1 | ASSIGDDSYEQY
TRBJ2-5 | TRBV9 | ASSVAPQLQETQY
TRBJ2-7 | TRBV4-3 | ASSQGRVGGPGSYEQY
TRBJ2-5 | TRBV18 | ASSPRPGSRIQETQY
TRBJ2-7 | TRBV5-1 | ASSLSGRAYEQY
TRBJ2-5 | TRBV29-1 | SVRLAALDLETQY
TRBJ1-6 | TRBV11-1 | ATSRLNSPLH